The 28 T cell receptor beta chains listed next were all sequenced from one sample in a study of cytomegalovirus exposure and HLA in healthy donors. This PCR relied on a set of 60 Vbeta primers and 13 Jbeta primers. Clones were sequenced by immunoSEQ multiplex PCR, and TCRdb holds only the in-frame ones, with some missing. The sample holds nearly 100,000 clones, less than 9.5% seen once. The sequencing input was PBMCs. These receptors all come from a man aged 45 to 65 in good health and CMV-seropositive.

This clone was found a few times. The chain is built from TRBV14 and TRBJ2-5; the D is unclear. The CDR3 runs 14 residues. CDR1 and CDR2 from the germline V gene are SGHDN and FVKESK. V shed 0 bases and J shed 5 bases, with 10 bases lying between them. In DNA, the CDR3 is TGTGCCAGCAGCCAAGATCACCCGCGGGAGACCCAGTACTTC. The encoded protein is CASSQDHPRETQYF.

This clone has just a few counts. This rearrangement joins TRBV5-5 to TRBJ1-3, with D maybe TRBD1 (6 bases). V was trimmed by 0 bases and J by 2 bases, leaving 9 bases between them. CDR1 is SGHKS, CDR2 YYEKEE, per germline (reference sequence). The CDR3 has 15 residues. CDR3 DNA sequence: TGTGCCAGCAGCTTGGACTCAGGGGCTGGAAACACCATATATTTT. Protein sequence: CASSLDSGAGNTIYF.

Of note for this clone: This specimen includes other DNA sequences encoding the same CDR3. The V and J genes are TRBV10-3 and TRBJ2-7; 8 positions match TRBD1. CDR1 and CDR2 (germline): ENHRY, SYGVKD. V was clipped by 10 bases and J by 1 base; unmatched bases: 3. The CDR3 is 12 residues long. The CDR3 reads CATRTGSYEQYF. CDR3 sequence (DNA): TGTGCCACCCGGACAGGGTCCTACGAGCAGTACTTC.

This clone was counted only a few times. This chain connects TRBV28 to TRBJ1-3; D possibly corresponds to TRBD1 (6 bases). The length of the CDR3 is 16 residues. Trimming left V 7 bases short and J 4 bases short, with 20 bases between. The germline gives CDR1 MDHEN, CDR2 SYDVKM. CDR3 amino acids: CASNSPSGDRGNTIYF. DNA of the CDR3: TGTGCCAGCAACTCCCCCAGCGGAGACAGGGGAAACACCATATATTTT. The variable domain in full, completed from reference TRBV28 and TRBJ1-3, reads DVKVTQSSRYLVKRTGEKVFLECVQDMDHENMFWYRQDPGLGLRLIYFSYDVKMKEKGDIPEGYSVSREKKERFSLILESASTNQTSMYLCASNSPSGDRGNTIYFGEGSWLTVV.

The chain carries TRBV6-5 and TRBJ1-1; weak D call: TRBD1 (5 bases). The V gene's germline CDR1 is MNHEY and CDR2 SVGAGI. The CDR3 covers 14 residues. With 2 bases removed from V and 0 bases from J, the gap between germline ends came to 7 bases. The CDR3 DNA is TGTGCCAGCAGTTACGGGGGGGTGAACACTGAAGCTTTCTTT. As protein: CASSYGGVNTEAFF.

The chain links TRBV28 to TRBJ2-7, with a tentative D call TRBD1 (7 bases). This CDR3 has 15 residues. Trimming took 1 base from V and 3 from J, leaving 13 bases between them. In germline, CDR1 is MDHEN, CDR2 SYDVKM. The CDR3: CASSLSGRGDYEQYF. The DNA of the CDR3 is TGTGCCAGCAGTTTATCGGGCAGGGGGGACTACGAGCAGTACTTC. Full variable domain (missing parts from reference TRBV28 and TRBJ2-7): DVKVTQSSRYLVKRTGEKVFLECVQDMDHENMFWYRQDPGLGLRLIYFSYDVKMKEKGDIPEGYSVSREKKERFSLILESASTNQTSMYLCASSLSGRGDYEQYFGPGTRLTVT.

The chain recombines TRBV5-4 with TRBJ1-4; 9 nucleotides match TRBD1. This CDR3 is built from 16 residues. Germline V lookup: CDR1 SGHNT, CDR2 YYREEE (reference sequence). After removal of 4 bases from V and 5 bases from J, the junction contained 9 bases not matched to a gene. The DNA for the CDR3 is TGTGCCAGCAGCACAAAGGACAGGGGACAGAATGAAAAACTGTTTTTT. Translated: CASSTKDRGQNEKLFF.

This clone was detected a few times. V is TRBV15 and J is TRBJ1-1; D is unresolved. The CDR3 is 13 amino acids. The germline V gene encodes CDR1 LNHNV and CDR2 YYDKDF (reference sequence). Between the trimmed V and J ends, which lost 0 bases and 1 base, there was a span of 3 bases. CDR3 nucleotides: TGTGCCACCAGCAGAGATAGGAACACTGAAGCTTTCTTT. Its protein product is CATSRDRNTEAFF.

A few counts support this clone. The chain has TRBV5-1 and TRBJ2-3; tentative D call: TRBD2 (5 bases). V dropped 1 base and J dropped 2 bases, with 14 bases sitting between them. CDR1 is SGHRS and CDR2 is YFSETQ in the germline V gene. The CDR3 is 16 residues long. CDR3 amino acids: CASSLLGRGSTDTQYF. DNA of the CDR3: TGCGCCAGCAGCTTGTTAGGTAGAGGGTCCACAGATACGCAGTATTTT. Looking up the rest from reference TRBV5-1 and TRBJ2-3 gives the full variable domain: KAGVTQTPRYLIKTRGQQVTLSCSPISGHRSVSWYQQTPGQGLQFLFEYFSETQRNKGNFPGRFSGRQFSNSRSEMNVSTLELGDSALYLCASSLLGRGSTDTQYFGPGTRLTVL.

The chain employs TRBV14 and TRBJ2-7, with 13 bases identical to TRBD2. The CDR3 has 17 amino acids. The germline CDR1 and CDR2 sequences are SGHDN and FVKESK. V lost 4 bases and J lost 3; bases outside the gene matches: 9. The CDR3 sequence is CASSPGLAGDPYYEQYF. The CDR3 nucleotides are TGTGCCAGCAGCCCCGGACTAGCGGGAGACCCGTACTACGAGCAGTACTTC.

J is TRBJ2-5 and V is TRBV6-1, with 12 bases fitting TRBD2. The trim removed 7 bases at V and 5 bases at J, leaving 8 bases unmatched. CDR3 size: 15 residues. Germline CDR1 reads MNHNS; CDR2 reads SASEGT. CDR3 DNA: TGTGCCAGCACCAGACTAGCGGGAGAGTCTGAGACCCAGTACTTC. It translates to CASTRLAGESETQYF.

This clone has more than one count but fewer than ten. V usage is TRBV18 and J usage is TRBJ1-1; no clear D gene. The ends were cut back, 3 bases at V and 5 bases at J, with 13 bases in the middle. The germline gives CDR1 KGHSH, CDR2 LQKENI. The CDR3 covers 14 residues. CDR3 amino acids: CASSPIRQETEAFF. CDR3 coding DNA: TGTGCCAGCTCACCCATCCGGCAGGAAACTGAAGCTTTCTTT.

This chain joins TRBV7-9 and TRBJ2-3, with D perhaps TRBD2 (6 bases). Trimming cost V 3 bases and J 2 bases, with 18 bases left between them. This CDR3 region has 17 residues. Germline V lookup: CDR1 SEHNR, CDR2 FQNEAQ (reference sequence). CDR3 region: CASSLVFVERATDTQYF. CDR3 DNA sequence: TGTGCCAGCAGCTTGGTTTTCGTCGAGCGGGCCACAGATACGCAGTATTTT.

This clone was found a few times. This rearrangement joins TRBV10-3 to TRBJ2-1; 8 bases are a match to TRBD1. J was trimmed by 7 bases and V by 3 bases; bases with no gene match: 8. In germline, CDR1 is ENHRY, CDR2 SYGVKD. The CDR3 is 15 residues long. CDR3 DNA: TGTGCCATCAGTGAATACCGACAGGGGAAAAATGAGCAGTTCTTC. Amino acids: CAISEYRQGKNEQFF.

This clone was seen a few times. The V and J genes are TRBV27 and TRBJ1-1; the D gene is possibly TRBD1 (5 bases). The CDR3 extends over 15 amino acids. CDR1 and CDR2 from the germline V gene are MNHEY and SMNVEV (reference sequence). With 8 bases removed from V and 1 base from J, the gap between germline ends came to 17 bases. CDR3 protein: CASARSGSGNTEAFF. CDR3 DNA: TGTGCCAGCGCGCGCTCAGGGTCGGGGAACACTGAAGCTTTCTTT.

The table lists this clone with many counts. This chain links TRBV10-2 with TRBJ1-1; TRBD1 matches at 7 bases. Germline values: CDR1 WSHSY, CDR2 SAAADI. V dropped 6 bases and J dropped 3; count of bases not matched to a gene: 1. The CDR3 is made up of 12 amino acids. In nucleotides, the CDR3 is TGCGCCAGCAGGACAGGGTACACTGAAGCTTTCTTT. It codes for CASRTGYTEAFF.

CDR3 sequence (DNA): TGTGCCATCAGTGCCGGAGGGAACACTGAAGCTTTCTTT. It specifies CAISAGGNTEAFF. The chain joins TRBV10-3 to TRBJ1-1; D is unresolved. CDR1 ENHRY and CDR2 SYGVKD come from the germline V gene. The V gene lost 4 bases and the J gene lost 1 base, with 7 bases spanning the gap. The length of the CDR3 is 13 residues.

This clone was found a few times. This chain uses TRBV11-2 with TRBJ2-7, with TRBD2 matching 13 bases. CDR1 is SGHAT, CDR2 FQNNGV, per germline. V was clipped by 1 base and J by 6 bases; unmatched bases: 3. The CDR3 runs 15 residues. In DNA, the CDR3 is TGTGCCAGCAGCTTAGGTGGACTAGCGGGAGTCGAGCAGTACTTC. Its translation is CASSLGGLAGVEQYF.

V usage is TRBV27 and J usage is TRBJ1-3, with 8 bases fitting TRBD1. The germline CDR1 and CDR2 sequences are MNHEY and SMNVEV (reference sequence). Trimming took 5 bases from V and 2 from J; bases not matched to a gene: 8. The CDR3 has 16 amino acids. This CDR3 reads CASSPQDRAAGNTIYF. Written as DNA, the CDR3 is TGTGCCAGCAGTCCTCAGGACAGGGCTGCTGGAAACACCATATATTTT.

The V gene is TRBV25-1, the J gene TRBJ1-1; D call uncertain. V lost 3 bases and J lost 4, with 9 bases in between. CDR1 MGHDK and CDR2 SYGVNS come from the germline V gene. The CDR3 is 13 residues long. In DNA, the CDR3 is TGTGCCAGCAGTGATCCGCTACTCACTGAAGCTTTCTTT. Amino acid sequence: CASSDPLLTEAFF. Full variable domain (remainder filled in from reference TRBV25-1 and TRBJ1-1): EADIYQTPRYLVIGTGKKITLECSQTMGHDKMYWYQQDPGMELHLIHYSYGVNSTEKGDLSSESTVSRIRTEHFPLTLESARPSHTSQYLCASSDPLLTEAFFGQGTRLTVV.

This clone has only a few counts. The genes are TRBV7-3 and TRBJ2-7; possibly TRBD1 for D (6 bases). Looked up from germline, CDR1 is SGHTA and CDR2 is FQGTGA. This CDR3 comprises 13 residues. Trimming left V 1 base short and J 6 bases short, with 10 bases between. The DNA of the CDR3 is TGTGCCAGCAGCTTAAATCAGGGGAGCGAGCAGTACTTC. Protein product: CASSLNQGSEQYF.

The chain links TRBV5-1 to TRBJ1-2; maybe TRBD1 (6 bases). V was shortened by 0 bases and J by 4 bases, with 10 bases between the two germline ends. From germline, CDR1 is SGHRS and CDR2 YFSETQ. The CDR3 is 14 residues long. For the CDR3, the DNA is TGCGCCAGCAGCTTGGGGACAGCTTTCTATGGCTACACCTTC. Translated: CASSLGTAFYGYTF.

This clone was observed a few times. The chain employs TRBV5-1 and TRBJ1-2; TRBD1 matches 8 bases. V dropped 3 bases and J dropped 4; count of bases not matched to a gene: 8. This CDR3 comprises 15 residues. Per germline, CDR1 SGHRS and CDR2 YFSETQ. CDR3 sequence: CASSSGDRLPYGYTF. CDR3 nucleotides: TGCGCCAGCAGCTCGGGGGACAGGTTGCCCTATGGCTACACCTTC.

This clone was detected a few times. The J gene is TRBJ2-2, the V gene TRBV7-9; D might be TRBD1 (6 bases). Germline CDR1 and CDR2: SEHNR and FQNEAQ (reference sequence). Trimming removed 4 bases from V and 2 bases from J, with 11 bases in between. The CDR3 consists of 15 residues. CDR3 in DNA: TGTGCCAGCAGCTCTAGGACAGTAAACACCGGGGAGCTGTTTTTT. Its protein product is CASSSRTVNTGELFF.

The chain couples TRBV28 to TRBJ1-2; 8 bases are a match to TRBD1. The CDR3 is 14 residues long. Germline V gene sequence: CDR1 MDHEN, CDR2 SYDVKM. With V trimmed by 2 bases and J by 8 bases, 7 bases remained unmatched. The CDR3 is CASSLLPRGLGYTF. The CDR3 DNA sequence: TGTGCCAGCAGTTTACTGCCCAGGGGGCTCGGCTACACCTTC.

The chain is built from TRBV7-9 and TRBJ2-1, with a possible D match to TRBD1 (6 bases). Germline CDR1 SEHNR, CDR2 FQNEAQ (reference sequence). V shed 7 bases and J shed 4 bases, with 17 bases lying between them. This CDR3 is 15 amino acids long. The CDR3 DNA sequence: TGTGCCAGCAAACAGGGAAGTGACTCGTACAATGAGCAGTTCTTC. Translating gives CASKQGSDSYNEQFF.

The rearrangement links TRBV30 to TRBJ2-1; 7 bases are shared with TRBD2. The CDR3 consists of 17 residues. Germline V gene lookup returns CDR1 GTSNPN and CDR2 SVGIG (reference sequence). The V and J ends lost 4 bases and 0 bases, in that order; junction bases with no gene match: 12. The CDR3 spells CAWISAGSLSSYNEQFF. Written as DNA, the CDR3 is TGTGCCTGGATATCAGCGGGGTCTTTAAGCTCCTACAATGAGCAGTTCTTC.

The gene calls are TRBV6-5 and TRBJ2-7, with 12 nucleotides matching TRBD1. Trimming cost V 2 bases and J 6 bases; bases outside gene matches: 5. Germline assignment: CDR1 MNHEY and CDR2 SVGAGI. The CDR3 extends over 15 amino acids. DNA of the CDR3: TGTGCCAGCAGTTACCCGGGGACAGGGGGCCTCGAGCAGTACTTC. Its translation is CASSYPGTGGLEQYF.